This TCR beta chain was recorded in a study of T cells after yellow fever vaccination. TCRdb recomputed calls from the 5' RACE reads with MiXCR, one row per CDR3 protein. The sample lists 500,000 to 550,000 distinct CDR3 sequences, 20% to 25% seen once, with approximately 15% in the top ten. Germline V gives CDR1 MNHEY, CDR2 SVGEGT. This CDR3 comprises 14 residues. V was shortened by 7 bases and J by 4 bases, with 16 bases between the two germline ends. This specimen was PBMCs, taken 20 to 25 days after the first yellow fever vaccination. This rearrangement joins TRBV6-2 or TRBV6-3 to TRBJ2-5; D not resolved. This receptor was obtained from a man between 18 and 35 years old who received the YFV17D yellow fever vaccine. For the CDR3, the DNA is TGTGCCAGCACGGAACAATCCAGGAGAGAGACCCAGTACTTC. This codes for CASTEQSRRETQYF.